This T cell receptor beta chain was observed in a study of CD8 T cells in Susac syndrome. Random hexamers were used to reverse transcribe about 0.5 to 1 ug of RNA. Via MiXCR, TCRdb re-called the immunoSEQ multiplex PCR reads, giving one row per CDR3 protein. The sample lists fewer than 300,000 distinct CDR3 sequences; roughly 81% were seen once. The germline CDR1 and CDR2 sequences are SGHAT and FQNNGV. CDR3 length: 14 amino acids. V lost 6 bases, J lost 8 bases, and 6 bases stayed unmatched. This clonotype was observed a single time. The clonotype originates from a human donor with multiple sclerosis. The sequencing sample was made of CD8+ T cells from PBMCs. The V gene is TRBV11-2, the J gene TRBJ2-1; 11 bases fit TRBD2. CDR3 amino acids: CASRIAGGLDEQFF. In DNA, the CDR3 is TGTGCCAGCAGGATAGCGGGAGGGTTGGATGAGCAGTTCTTC. The entire variable domain, with the rest obtained from reference TRBV11-2 and TRBJ2-1, is as follows: EAGVAQSPRYKIIEKRQSVAFWCNPISGHATLYWYQQILGQGPKLLIQFQNNGVVDDSQLPKDRFSAERLKGVDSTLKIQPAKLEDSAVYLCASRIAGGLDEQFFGPGTRLTVL.